Below, one T cell receptor (beta chain) is given with its context. What it recognizes is unknown. This entry belongs to a study of post-analysis software for immune sequencing data. Study details: Both relapsing-remitting and secondary progressive multiple sclerosis featured among the disease courses, as did progressive-relapsing multiple sclerosis. Whole-study results and caveats: Under F measure analysis, samples from one preparation batch co-clustered strongly. Included in a set of about five TRBV segments more frequent in patients than controls were TRBV5-6, TRBV5-1 and TRBV20-1.

Unique molecular identifiers were carried by the TCR beta cDNA libraries. TCRdb reprocessed the PCR reads via MiXCR and lists one record per CDR3 protein. The sample holds 750,000 to 950,000 distinct CDR3 sequences, about half seen once. This CDR3 contains 15 residues. CDR1 is SGHTA and CDR2 is FQGTGA in the germline V gene. V lost 6 bases, J lost 9 bases, and 7 bases stayed unmatched. The chain carries TRBV7-3 and TRBJ2-1; 14 bases agree with TRBD2. Input material: blood. This clonotype was obtained from a girl between 5 and 17 years old with multiple sclerosis. The CDR3 spells CASSPGTSGSIEQFF. The CDR3 DNA reads TGTGCCAGCAGTCCCGGGACTAGCGGGAGTATTGAGCAGTTCTTC.